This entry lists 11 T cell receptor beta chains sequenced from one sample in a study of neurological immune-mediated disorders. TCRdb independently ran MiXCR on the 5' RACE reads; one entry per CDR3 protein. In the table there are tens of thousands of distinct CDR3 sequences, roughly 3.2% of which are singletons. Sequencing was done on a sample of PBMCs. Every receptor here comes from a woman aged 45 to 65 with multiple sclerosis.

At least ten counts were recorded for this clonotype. Here the CDR3 reads CSARGLAGAYNEQFF. The CDR3 coding sequence is TGCAGTGCGCGAGGACTAGCGGGGGCGTACAATGAGCAGTTCTTC. The J gene is TRBJ2-1, the V gene TRBV20-1, with 13 nucleotides matching TRBD2. The CDR3 has 15 amino acids. Per the germline V gene, CDR1 is DFQATT and CDR2 is SNEGSKA (reference sequence). The ends lost 6 bases at V and 4 bases at J; junction bases unmatched: 6.

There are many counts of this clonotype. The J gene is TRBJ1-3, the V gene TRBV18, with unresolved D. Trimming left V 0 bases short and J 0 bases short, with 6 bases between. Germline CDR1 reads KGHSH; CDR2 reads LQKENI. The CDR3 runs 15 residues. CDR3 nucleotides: TGTGCCAGCTCACCACCGCTTCTCTCTGGAAACACCATATATTTT. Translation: CASSPPLLSGNTIYF.

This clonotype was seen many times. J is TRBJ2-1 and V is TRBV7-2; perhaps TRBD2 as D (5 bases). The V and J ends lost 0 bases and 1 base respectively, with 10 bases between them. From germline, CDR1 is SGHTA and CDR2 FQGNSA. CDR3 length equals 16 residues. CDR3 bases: TGTGCCAGCAGCTTAGCGGGGAGACTATCCTACAATGAGCAGTTCTTC. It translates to CASSLAGRLSYNEQFF.

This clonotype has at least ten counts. The chain's CDR3 is CASNRDGSYNEQFF. CDR3 in DNA: TGTGCCAGCAACCGGGACGGCTCCTACAATGAGCAGTTCTTC. The chain joins TRBV6-1 to TRBJ2-1; the D gene could be TRBD1 or TRBD2 (5 bases each). V was clipped by 7 bases and J by 0 bases, with 10 bases between them. The germline CDR1 and CDR2 sequences are MNHNS and SASEGT. This CDR3 comprises 14 residues.

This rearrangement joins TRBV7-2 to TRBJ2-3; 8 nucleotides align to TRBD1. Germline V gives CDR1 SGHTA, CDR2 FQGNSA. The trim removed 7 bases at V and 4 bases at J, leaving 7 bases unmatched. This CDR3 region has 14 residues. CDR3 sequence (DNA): TGTGCCAGCAACTTTCAGGGGGCTTCAGATACGCAGTATTTT. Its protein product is CASNFQGASDTQYF.

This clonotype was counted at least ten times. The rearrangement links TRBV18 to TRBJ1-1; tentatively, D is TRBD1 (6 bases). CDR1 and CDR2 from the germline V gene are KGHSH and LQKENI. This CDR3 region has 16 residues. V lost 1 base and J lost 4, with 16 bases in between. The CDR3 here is CASSPQSTPGVTEAFF. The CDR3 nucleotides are TGTGCCAGCTCACCACAGTCAACTCCAGGGGTCACTGAAGCTTTCTTT.

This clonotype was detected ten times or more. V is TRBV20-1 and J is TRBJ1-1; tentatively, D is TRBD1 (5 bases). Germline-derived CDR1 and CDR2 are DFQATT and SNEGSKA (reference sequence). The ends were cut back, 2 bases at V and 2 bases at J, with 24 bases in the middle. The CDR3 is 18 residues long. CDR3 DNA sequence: TGCAGTGCTAGACGGCATAGCACCCGTCTGACAGTAAACACTGAAGCTTTCTTT. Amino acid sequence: CSARRHSTRLTVNTEAFF.

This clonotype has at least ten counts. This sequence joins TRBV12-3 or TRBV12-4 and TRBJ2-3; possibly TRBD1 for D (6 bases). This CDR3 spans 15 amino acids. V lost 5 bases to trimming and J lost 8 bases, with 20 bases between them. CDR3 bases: TGTGCCAGCAGTATCGGACAGCGACCAGGCGCTACGCAGTATTTT. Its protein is CASSIGQRPGATQYF.

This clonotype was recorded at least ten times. CDR3: CASSDDWTSGSQPQHF. The CDR3 bases are TGTGCCAGCAGTGATGATTGGACAAGCGGATCCCAGCCCCAGCATTTT. This chain joins TRBV2 and TRBJ1-5, with D possibly matching TRBD1 (5 bases). Between the trimmed V and J ends, which lost 3 bases and 7 bases, there was a span of 19 bases. The V gene's germline CDR1 is SNHLY and CDR2 FYNNEI. The CDR3 spans 16 residues.

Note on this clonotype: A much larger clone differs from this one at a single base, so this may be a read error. CDR3 coding DNA: TGTGCCAGCAGCCACTCGGGGAAGGATTATGGCTACACCTTC. Its translation is CASSHSGKDYGYTF. The V gene is TRBV7-9, the J gene TRBJ1-2; no clear D. CDR3 size: 14 residues. CDR1 is SEHNR and CDR2 is FQNEAQ in the germline V gene (reference sequence). The germline V and J ends were trimmed by 5 bases and 5 bases, with 15 bases remaining between them.

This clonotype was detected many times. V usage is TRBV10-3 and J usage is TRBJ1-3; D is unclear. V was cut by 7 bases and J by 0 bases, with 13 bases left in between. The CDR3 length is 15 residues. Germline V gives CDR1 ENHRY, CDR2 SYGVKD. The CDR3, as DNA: TGTGCCATCACCCCCGGACGGCTCTCTGGAAACACCATATATTTT. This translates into CAITPGRLSGNTIYF.